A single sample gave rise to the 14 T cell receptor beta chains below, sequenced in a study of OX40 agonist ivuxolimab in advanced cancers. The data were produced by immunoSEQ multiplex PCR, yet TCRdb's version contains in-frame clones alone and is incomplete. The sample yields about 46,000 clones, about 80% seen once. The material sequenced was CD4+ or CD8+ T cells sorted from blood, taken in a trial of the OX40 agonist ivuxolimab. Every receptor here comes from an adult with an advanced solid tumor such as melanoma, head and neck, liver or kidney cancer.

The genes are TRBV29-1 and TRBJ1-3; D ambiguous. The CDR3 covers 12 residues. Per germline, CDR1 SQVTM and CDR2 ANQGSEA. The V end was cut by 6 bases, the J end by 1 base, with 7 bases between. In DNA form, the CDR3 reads TGCAGCGTCCTAAAATCTGGAAACACCATATATTTT. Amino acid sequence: CSVLKSGNTIYF. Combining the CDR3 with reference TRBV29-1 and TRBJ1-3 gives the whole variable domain SAVISQKPSRDICQRGTSLTIQCQVDSQVTMMFWYRQQPGQSLTLIATANQGSEATYESGFVIDKFPISRPNLTFSTLTVSNMSPEDSSIYLCSVLKSGNTIYFGEGSWLTVV.

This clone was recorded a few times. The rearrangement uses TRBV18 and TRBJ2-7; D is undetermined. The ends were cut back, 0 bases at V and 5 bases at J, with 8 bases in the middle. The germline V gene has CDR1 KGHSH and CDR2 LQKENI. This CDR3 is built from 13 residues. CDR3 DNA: TGTGCCAGCTCACCACCGACGGTCAACGAGCAGTACTTC. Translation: CASSPPTVNEQYF.

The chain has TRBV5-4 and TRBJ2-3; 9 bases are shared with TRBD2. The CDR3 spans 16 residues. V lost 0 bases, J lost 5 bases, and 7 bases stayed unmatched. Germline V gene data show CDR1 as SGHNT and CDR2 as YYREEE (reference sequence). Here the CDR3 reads CASSLDWRGGQDTQYF. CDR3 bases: TGTGCCAGCAGCTTGGATTGGCGGGGGGGGCAAGATACGCAGTATTTT.

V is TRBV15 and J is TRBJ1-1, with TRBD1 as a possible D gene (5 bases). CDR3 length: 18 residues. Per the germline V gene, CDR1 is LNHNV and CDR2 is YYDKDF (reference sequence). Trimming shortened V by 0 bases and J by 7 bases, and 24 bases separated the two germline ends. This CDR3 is CATSRDAWGREGLLEAFF. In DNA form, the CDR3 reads TGTGCCACCAGCAGAGATGCATGGGGGAGGGAGGGCTTACTTGAAGCTTTCTTT.

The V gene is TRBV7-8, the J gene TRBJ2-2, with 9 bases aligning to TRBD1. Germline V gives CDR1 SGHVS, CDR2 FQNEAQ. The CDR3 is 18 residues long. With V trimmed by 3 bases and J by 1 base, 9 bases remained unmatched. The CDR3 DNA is TGTGCCAGCAGCTTCCGGACAGGGGTCCGAGGGAACACCGGGGAGCTGTTTTTT. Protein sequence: CASSFRTGVRGNTGELFF. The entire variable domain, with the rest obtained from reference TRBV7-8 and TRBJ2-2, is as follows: GAGVSQSPRYKVAKRGQDVALRCDPISGHVSLFWYQQALGQGPEFLTYFQNEAQLDKSGLPSDRFFAERPEGSVSTLKIQRTQQEDSAVYLCASSFRTGVRGNTGELFFGEGSRLTVL.

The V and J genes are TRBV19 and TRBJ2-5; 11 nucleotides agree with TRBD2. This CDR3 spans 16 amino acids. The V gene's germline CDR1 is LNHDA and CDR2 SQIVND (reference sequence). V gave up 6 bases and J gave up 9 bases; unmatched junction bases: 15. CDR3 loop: CASSPPSGGYGIAQYF. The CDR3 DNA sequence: TGTGCCAGTAGCCCACCTAGCGGGGGGTACGGGATAGCCCAGTACTTC.

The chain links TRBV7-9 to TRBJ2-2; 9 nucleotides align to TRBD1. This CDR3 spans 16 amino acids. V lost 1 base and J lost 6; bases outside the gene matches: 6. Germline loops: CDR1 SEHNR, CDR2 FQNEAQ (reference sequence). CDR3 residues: CASSLGGTGSSGELFF. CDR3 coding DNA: TGTGCCAGCAGCTTAGGAGGGACAGGGAGCTCCGGGGAGCTGTTTTTT. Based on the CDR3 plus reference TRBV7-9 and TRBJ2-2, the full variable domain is DTGVSQNPRHKITKRGQNVTFRCDPISEHNRLYWYRQTLGQGPEFLTYFQNEAQLEKSRLLSDRFSAERPKGSFSTLEIQRTEQGDSAMYLCASSLGGTGSSGELFFGEGSRLTVL.

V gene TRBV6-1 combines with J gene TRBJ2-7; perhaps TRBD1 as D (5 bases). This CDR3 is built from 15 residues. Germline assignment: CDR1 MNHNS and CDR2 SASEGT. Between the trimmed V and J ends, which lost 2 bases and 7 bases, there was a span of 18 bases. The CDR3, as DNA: TGTGCCAGCAGTGAAAGGGTTGGGCAGCCAGGGGAGCAGTACTTC. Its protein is CASSERVGQPGEQYF.

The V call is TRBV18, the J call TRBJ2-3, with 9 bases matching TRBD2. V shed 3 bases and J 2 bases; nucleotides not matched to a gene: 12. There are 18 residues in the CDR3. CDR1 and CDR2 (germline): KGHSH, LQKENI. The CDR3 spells CASSPTPAGGRDTDTQYF. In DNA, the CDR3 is TGTGCCAGCTCACCGACTCCCGCGGGGGGGCGTGACACAGATACGCAGTATTTT.

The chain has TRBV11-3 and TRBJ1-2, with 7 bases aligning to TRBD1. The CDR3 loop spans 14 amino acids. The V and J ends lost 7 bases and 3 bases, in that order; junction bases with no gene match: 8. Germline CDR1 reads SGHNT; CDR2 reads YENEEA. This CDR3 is CASNQYRGDYGYTF. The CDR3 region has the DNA TGTGCCAGCAACCAGTACAGGGGTGACTATGGCTACACCTTC.

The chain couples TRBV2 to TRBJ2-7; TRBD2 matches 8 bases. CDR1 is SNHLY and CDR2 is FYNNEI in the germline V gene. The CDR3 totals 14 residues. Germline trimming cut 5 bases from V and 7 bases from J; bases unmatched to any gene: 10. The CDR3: CASSYSGTSLEQYF. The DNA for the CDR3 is TGTGCCAGCAGTTACAGTGGGACTAGTCTGGAGCAGTACTTC.

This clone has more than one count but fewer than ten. CDR3 residues: CASRPGQGNSPLHF. The CDR3 bases are TGTGCCAGCAGGCCCGGACAGGGGAATTCACCCCTCCACTTT. V is TRBV6-6 and J is TRBJ1-6; 9 bases match TRBD1. Trimming at V came to 6 bases and at J to 7 bases, leaving 4 bases not matched to a gene. Per the germline V gene, CDR1 is MNHNY and CDR2 is SVGAGI (reference sequence). This CDR3 has 14 residues.

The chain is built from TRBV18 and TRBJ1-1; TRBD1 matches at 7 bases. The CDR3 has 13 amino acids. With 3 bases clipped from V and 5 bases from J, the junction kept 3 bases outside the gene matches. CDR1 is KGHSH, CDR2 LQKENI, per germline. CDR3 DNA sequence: TGTGCCAGCTCACCTGCCAGGGGGACTGAAGCTTTCTTT. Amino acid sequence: CASSPARGTEAFF.

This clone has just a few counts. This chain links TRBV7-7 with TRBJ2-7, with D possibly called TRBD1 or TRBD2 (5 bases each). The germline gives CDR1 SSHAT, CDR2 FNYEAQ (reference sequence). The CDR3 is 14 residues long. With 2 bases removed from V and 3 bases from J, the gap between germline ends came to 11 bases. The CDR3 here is CASSLRGRNYEQYF. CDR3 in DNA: TGTGCCAGCAGCTTACGGGGCCGGAACTACGAGCAGTACTTC.